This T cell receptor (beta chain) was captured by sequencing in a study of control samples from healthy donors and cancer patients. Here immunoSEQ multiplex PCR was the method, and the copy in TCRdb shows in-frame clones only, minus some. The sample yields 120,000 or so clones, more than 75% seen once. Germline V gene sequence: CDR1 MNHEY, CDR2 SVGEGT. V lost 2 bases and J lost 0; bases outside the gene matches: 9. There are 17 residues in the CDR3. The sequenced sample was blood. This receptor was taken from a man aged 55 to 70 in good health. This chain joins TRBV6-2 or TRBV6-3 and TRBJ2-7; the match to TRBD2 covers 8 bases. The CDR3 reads CASSYDLTGTSSYEQYF. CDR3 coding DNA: TGTGCCAGCAGTTACGACCTAACCGGGACTAGCTCCTACGAGCAGTACTTC.